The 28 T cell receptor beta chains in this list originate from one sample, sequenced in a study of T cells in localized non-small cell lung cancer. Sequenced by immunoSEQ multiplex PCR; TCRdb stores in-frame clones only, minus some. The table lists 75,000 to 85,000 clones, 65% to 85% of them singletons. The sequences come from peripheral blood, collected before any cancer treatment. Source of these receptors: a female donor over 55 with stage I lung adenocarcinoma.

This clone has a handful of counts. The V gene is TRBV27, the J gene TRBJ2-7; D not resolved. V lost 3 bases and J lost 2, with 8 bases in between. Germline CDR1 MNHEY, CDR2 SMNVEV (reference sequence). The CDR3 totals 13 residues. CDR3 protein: CASSLGSPYEQYF. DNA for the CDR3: TGTGCCAGCAGTTTGGGCAGCCCCTACGAGCAGTACTTC.

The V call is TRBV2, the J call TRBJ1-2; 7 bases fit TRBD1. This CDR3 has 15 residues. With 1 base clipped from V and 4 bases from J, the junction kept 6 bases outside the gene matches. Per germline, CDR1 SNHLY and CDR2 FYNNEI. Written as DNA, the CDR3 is TGTGCCAGCAGTGAAGGAGAAGGGGGCCTCTATGGCTACACCTTC. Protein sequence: CASSEGEGGLYGYTF.

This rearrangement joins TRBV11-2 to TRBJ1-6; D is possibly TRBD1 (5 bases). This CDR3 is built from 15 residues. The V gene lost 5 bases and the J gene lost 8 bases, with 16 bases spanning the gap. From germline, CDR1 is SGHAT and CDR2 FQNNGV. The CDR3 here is CASSNHRQGYSPLHF. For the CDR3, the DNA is TGTGCCAGCAGCAACCACCGTCAGGGCTATTCACCCCTCCACTTT.

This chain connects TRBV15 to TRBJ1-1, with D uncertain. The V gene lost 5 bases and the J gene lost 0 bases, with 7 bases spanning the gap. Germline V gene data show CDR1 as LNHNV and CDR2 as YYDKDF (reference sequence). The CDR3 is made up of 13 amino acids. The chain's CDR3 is CATSWALNTEAFF. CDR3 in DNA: TGTGCCACCAGCTGGGCCCTGAACACTGAAGCTTTCTTT.

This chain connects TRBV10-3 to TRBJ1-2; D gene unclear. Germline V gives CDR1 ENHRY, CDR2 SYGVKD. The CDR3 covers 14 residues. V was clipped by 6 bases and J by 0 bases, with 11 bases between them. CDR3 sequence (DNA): TGTGCCATCAGAGAGCCGGACCCTAACTATGGCTACACCTTC. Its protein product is CAIREPDPNYGYTF.

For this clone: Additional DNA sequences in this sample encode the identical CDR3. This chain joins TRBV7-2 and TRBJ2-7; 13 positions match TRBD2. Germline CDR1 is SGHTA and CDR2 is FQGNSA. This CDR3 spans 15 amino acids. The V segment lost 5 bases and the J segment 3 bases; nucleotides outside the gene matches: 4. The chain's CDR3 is CASSPGLAGVYEQYF. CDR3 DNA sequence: TGTGCCAGCAGCCCAGGACTAGCGGGAGTCTACGAGCAGTACTTC.

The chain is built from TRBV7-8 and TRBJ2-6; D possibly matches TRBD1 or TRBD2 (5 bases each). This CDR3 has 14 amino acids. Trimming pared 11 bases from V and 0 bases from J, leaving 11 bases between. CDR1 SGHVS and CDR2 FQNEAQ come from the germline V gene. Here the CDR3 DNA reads TGTGCCCAGGGAGACAGCTCTGGGGCCAACGTCCTGACTTTC. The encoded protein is CAQGDSSGANVLTF. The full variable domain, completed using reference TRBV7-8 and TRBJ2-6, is GAGVSQSPRYKVAKRGQDVALRCDPISGHVSLFWYQQALGQGPEFLTYFQNEAQLDKSGLPSDRFFAERPEGSVSTLKIQRTQQEDSAVYLCAQGDSSGANVLTFGAGSRLTVL.

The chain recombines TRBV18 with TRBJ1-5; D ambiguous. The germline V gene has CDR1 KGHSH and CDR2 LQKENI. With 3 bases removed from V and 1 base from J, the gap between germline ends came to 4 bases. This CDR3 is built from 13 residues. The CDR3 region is CASSPESNQPQHF. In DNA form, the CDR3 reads TGTGCCAGCTCACCGGAGAGCAATCAGCCCCAGCATTTT.

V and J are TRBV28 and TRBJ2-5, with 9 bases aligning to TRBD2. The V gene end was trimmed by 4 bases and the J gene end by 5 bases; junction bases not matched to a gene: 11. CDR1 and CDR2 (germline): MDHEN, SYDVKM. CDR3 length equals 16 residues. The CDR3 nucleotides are TGTGCCAGCAGTTCAGTTGATAGCGGGGGTGTGGAGACCCAGTACTTC. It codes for CASSSVDSGGVETQYF.

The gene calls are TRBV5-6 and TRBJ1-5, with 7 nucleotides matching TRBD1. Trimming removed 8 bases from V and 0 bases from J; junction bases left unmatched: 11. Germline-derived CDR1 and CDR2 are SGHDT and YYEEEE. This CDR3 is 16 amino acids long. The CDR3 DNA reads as TGTGCCAGTACCAATTGGGGACAGCTTAGCAATCAGCCCCAGCATTTT. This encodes CASTNWGQLSNQPQHF.

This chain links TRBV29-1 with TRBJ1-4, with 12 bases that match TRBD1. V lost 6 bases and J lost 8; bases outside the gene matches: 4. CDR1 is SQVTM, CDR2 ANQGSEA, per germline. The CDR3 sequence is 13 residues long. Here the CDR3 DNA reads TGCAGCGTGGGGACAGGGGGCCGGGAAAAACTGTTTTTT. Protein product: CSVGTGGREKLFF. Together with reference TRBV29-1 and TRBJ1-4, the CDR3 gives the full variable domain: SAVISQKPSRDICQRGTSLTIQCQVDSQVTMMFWYRQQPGQSLTLIATANQGSEATYESGFVIDKFPISRPNLTFSTLTVSNMSPEDSSIYLCSVGTGGREKLFFGSGTQLSVL.

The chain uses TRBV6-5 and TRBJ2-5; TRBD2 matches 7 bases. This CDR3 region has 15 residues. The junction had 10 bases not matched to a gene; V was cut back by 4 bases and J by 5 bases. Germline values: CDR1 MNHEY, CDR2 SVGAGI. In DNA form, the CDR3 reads TGTGCCAGCAGTTCCGGGGGACTACCCGGGGAGACCCAGTACTTC. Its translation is CASSSGGLPGETQYF.

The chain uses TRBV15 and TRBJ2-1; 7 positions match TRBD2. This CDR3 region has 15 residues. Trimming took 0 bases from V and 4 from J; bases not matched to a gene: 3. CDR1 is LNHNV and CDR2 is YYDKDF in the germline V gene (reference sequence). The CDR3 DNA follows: TGTGCCACCAGCAGAGAGGGCGGGAGTTACAATGAGCAGTTCTTC. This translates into CATSREGGSYNEQFF.

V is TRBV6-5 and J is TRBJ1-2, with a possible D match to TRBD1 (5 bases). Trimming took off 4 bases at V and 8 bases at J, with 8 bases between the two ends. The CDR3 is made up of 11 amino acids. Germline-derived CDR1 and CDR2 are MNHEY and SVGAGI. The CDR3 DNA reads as TGTGCCAGCAGTTCCAGGGACGGCTACACCTTC. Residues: CASSSRDGYTF.

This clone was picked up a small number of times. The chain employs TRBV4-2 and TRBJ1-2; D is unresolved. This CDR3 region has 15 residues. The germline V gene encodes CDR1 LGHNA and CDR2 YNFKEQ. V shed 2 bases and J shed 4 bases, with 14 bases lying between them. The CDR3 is CASSQSPGQSYGYTF. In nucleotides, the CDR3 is TGTGCCAGCAGCCAAAGCCCTGGGCAATCCTATGGCTACACCTTC.

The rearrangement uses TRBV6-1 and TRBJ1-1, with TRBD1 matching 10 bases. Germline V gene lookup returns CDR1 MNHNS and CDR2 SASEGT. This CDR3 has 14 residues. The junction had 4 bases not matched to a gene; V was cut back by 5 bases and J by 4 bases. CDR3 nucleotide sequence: TGTGCCAGCAGTCCGACAGGGGGCGTCACTGAAGCTTTCTTT. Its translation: CASSPTGGVTEAFF.

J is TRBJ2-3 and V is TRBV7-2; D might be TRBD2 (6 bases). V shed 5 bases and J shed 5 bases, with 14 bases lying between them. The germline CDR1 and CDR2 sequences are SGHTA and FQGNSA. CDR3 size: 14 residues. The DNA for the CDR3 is TGTGCCAGCAGCCGAGGGTCAGCGGGAGATACGCAGTATTTT. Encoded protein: CASSRGSAGDTQYF.

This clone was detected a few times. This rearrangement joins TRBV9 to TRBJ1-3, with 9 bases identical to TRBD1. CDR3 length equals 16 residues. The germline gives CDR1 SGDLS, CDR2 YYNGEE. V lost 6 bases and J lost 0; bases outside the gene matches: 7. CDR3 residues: CASKEGDRDSGNTIYF. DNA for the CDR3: TGTGCCAGCAAGGAAGGGGACAGGGACTCTGGAAACACCATATATTTT.

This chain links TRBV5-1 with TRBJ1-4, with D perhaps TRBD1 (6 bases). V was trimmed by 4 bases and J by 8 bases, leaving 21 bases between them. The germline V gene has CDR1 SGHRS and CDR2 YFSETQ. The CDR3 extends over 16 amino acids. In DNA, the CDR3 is TGCGCCAGCAGCAAGGGGGACCATCGCATGGGGGAAAAACTGTTTTTT. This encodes CASSKGDHRMGEKLFF.

CDR3 DNA sequence: TGCGCCAGCAGCCAACGGGGCAAAAGCGGCACCCTCCACTTT. Its protein product is CASSQRGKSGTLHF. The J gene is TRBJ1-6, the V gene TRBV4-3, with a possible D match to TRBD1 (5 bases). The V gene lost 2 bases and the J gene lost 14 bases, with 16 bases spanning the gap. CDR3 length: 14 residues. Germline lookup yields CDR1 LGHNA and CDR2 YSLEER.

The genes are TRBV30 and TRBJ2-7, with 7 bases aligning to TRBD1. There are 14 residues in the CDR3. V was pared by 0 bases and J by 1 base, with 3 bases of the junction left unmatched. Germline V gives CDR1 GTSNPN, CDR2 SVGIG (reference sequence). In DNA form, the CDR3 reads TGTGCCTGGAGTGTTAAGGGGGCGTCCTACGAGCAGTACTTC. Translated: CAWSVKGASYEQYF.

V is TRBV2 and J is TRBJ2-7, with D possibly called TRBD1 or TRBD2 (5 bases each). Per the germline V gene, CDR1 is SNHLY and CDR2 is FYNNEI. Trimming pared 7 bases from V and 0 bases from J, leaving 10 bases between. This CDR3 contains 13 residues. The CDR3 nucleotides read TGTGCCAGCAACTGGGACGCCTCCTACGAGCAGTACTTC. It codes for CASNWDASYEQYF.

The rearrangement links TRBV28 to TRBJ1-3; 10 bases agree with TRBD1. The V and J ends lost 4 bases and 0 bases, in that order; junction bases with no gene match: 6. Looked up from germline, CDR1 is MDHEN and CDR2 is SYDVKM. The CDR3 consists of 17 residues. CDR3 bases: TGTGCCAGCAGTTCCGGGACAGGGGCCATCTCTGGAAACACCATATATTTT. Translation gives CASSSGTGAISGNTIYF.

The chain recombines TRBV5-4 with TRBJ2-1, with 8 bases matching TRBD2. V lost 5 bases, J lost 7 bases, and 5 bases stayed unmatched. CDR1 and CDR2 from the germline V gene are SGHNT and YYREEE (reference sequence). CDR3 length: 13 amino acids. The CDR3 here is CASSPRGGNEQFF. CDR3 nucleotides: TGTGCCAGCAGTCCCCGGGGGGGGAATGAGCAGTTCTTC.

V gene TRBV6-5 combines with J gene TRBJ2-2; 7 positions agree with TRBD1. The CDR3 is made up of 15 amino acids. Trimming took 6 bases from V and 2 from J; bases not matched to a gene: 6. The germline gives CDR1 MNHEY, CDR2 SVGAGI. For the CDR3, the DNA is TGTGCCAGCAGGGAAACAGGGGTAAACACCGGGGAGCTGTTTTTT. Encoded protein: CASRETGVNTGELFF.

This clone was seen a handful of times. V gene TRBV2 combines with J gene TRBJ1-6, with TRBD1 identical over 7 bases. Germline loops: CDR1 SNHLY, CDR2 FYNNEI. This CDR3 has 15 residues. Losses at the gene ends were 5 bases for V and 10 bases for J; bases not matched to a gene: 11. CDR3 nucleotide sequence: TGTGCCAGCAGTCGACAGGGTCCCGGGCTGTCACCCCTCCACTTT. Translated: CASSRQGPGLSPLHF.

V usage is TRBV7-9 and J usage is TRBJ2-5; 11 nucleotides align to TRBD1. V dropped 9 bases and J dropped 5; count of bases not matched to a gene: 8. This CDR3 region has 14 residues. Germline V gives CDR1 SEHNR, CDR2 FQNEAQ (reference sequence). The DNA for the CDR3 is TGTGCCAGTAAACCGGACAGGGGGCTTGAGACCCAGTACTTC. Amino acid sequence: CASKPDRGLETQYF.

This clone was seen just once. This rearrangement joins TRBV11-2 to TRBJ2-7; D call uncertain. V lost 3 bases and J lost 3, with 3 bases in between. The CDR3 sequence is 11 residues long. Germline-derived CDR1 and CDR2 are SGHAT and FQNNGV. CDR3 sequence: CASSFRYEQYF. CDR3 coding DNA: TGTGCCAGCAGCTTCCGCTACGAGCAGTACTTC.